One sample yielded the 10 T cell receptor beta chains listed below, sequenced in a study of OX40 agonist ivuxolimab in advanced cancers. Profiled with immunoSEQ multiplex PCR; TCRdb holds only in-frame clones, not every one. The data show fewer than 70,000 clones, about 88% seen once. This specimen was CD4+ or CD8+ T cells sorted from blood, taken in a trial of the OX40 agonist ivuxolimab. These TCRs come from an adult with an advanced solid tumor such as melanoma, head and neck, liver or kidney cancer.

The chain employs TRBV5-8 and TRBJ1-1; maybe TRBD1 (5 bases). This CDR3 comprises 16 residues. Germline V gene data show CDR1 as SGHTS and CDR2 as YDEGEE. Trimming removed 3 bases at V and 3 bases at J, with 18 bases between. The CDR3 protein is CASSSQLQGWHTEAFF. CDR3 coding DNA: TGTGCCAGCAGCTCCCAACTCCAGGGCTGGCACACTGAAGCTTTCTTT.

The chain is built from TRBV19 and TRBJ2-1; 9 bases are a match to TRBD2. The germline gives CDR1 LNHDA, CDR2 SQIVND (reference sequence). V shed 6 bases, J shed 7 bases, and the junction held 7 bases outside the gene matches. The CDR3 contains 14 residues. The CDR3 DNA reads as TGTGCCAGTAGGGCGGGAGGGCTGTTAAATGAGCAGTTCTTC. Protein sequence: CASRAGGLLNEQFF.

The CDR3 DNA is TGTGCCTGGAGTGCCGGGACACCCGGGGATCAGCCCCAGCATTTT. Its protein product is CAWSAGTPGDQPQHF. This chain uses TRBV30 with TRBJ1-5, with a tentative D call TRBD1 (6 bases). Germline V gene sequence: CDR1 GTSNPN, CDR2 SVGIG (reference sequence). The CDR3 sequence is 15 residues long. Trimming pared 1 base from V and 5 bases from J, leaving 15 bases between.

V is TRBV29-1 and J is TRBJ1-2; D not resolved. There are 11 residues in the CDR3. Trimming shortened V by 2 bases and J by 8 bases, and 9 bases separated the two germline ends. Germline CDR1 and CDR2: SQVTM and ANQGSEA. CDR3 protein: CSVETEGGYTF. The CDR3 DNA is TGCAGCGTTGAAACGGAGGGAGGCTACACCTTC.

The chain couples TRBV19 to TRBJ2-1, with 8 bases that match TRBD2. Per germline, CDR1 LNHDA and CDR2 SQIVND (reference sequence). The CDR3 totals 19 residues. With V trimmed by 2 bases and J by 6 bases, 18 bases remained unmatched. The CDR3, as DNA: TGTGCCAGTAGTATACTCGCGTTAACTAGCGGAGGTCAATCCAATGAGCAGTTCTTC. It specifies CASSILALTSGGQSNEQFF.

J is TRBJ1-4 and V is TRBV2; tentatively, D is TRBD1 (5 bases). The CDR3 totals 14 residues. Germline lookup yields CDR1 SNHLY and CDR2 FYNNEI. V was cut by 4 bases and J by 1 base, with 7 bases left in between. The CDR3: CASSGDRTNEKLFF. The CDR3 DNA reads TGTGCCAGCAGTGGGGACCGAACTAATGAAAAACTGTTTTTT.

By frequency in the sample, this clone is medium-sized. This rearrangement joins TRBV7-3 to TRBJ2-5, with unresolved D. Germline loops: CDR1 SGHTA, CDR2 FQGTGA. V gave up 2 bases and J gave up 0 bases, with 4 bases separating them. CDR3 length: 13 amino acids. The DNA of the CDR3 is TGTGCCAGCAGCTTAGCCCACCAAGAGACCCAGTACTTC. Its translation is CASSLAHQETQYF. The full variable domain, in which reference TRBV7-3 and TRBJ2-5 provide the parts outside the CDR3, is GAGVSQTPSNKVTEKGKYVELRCDPISGHTALYWYRQSLGQGPEFLIYFQGTGAADDSGLPNDRFFAVRPEGSVSTLKIQRTERGDSAVYLCASSLAHQETQYFGPGTRLLVL.

The chain couples TRBV18 to TRBJ2-1; 10 bases map to TRBD2. The CDR3 has 15 amino acids. Germline V lookup: CDR1 KGHSH, CDR2 LQKENI. Trimming cost V 2 bases and J 6 bases; bases outside gene matches: 4. DNA of the CDR3: TGTGCCAGCTCACCAAGCGGGGGGGACGTCAATGAGCAGTTCTTC. Translating gives CASSPSGGDVNEQFF.

This sequence joins TRBV19 and TRBJ2-1; 9 bases match TRBD1. The ends lost 6 bases at V and 6 bases at J; junction bases unmatched: 9. In germline, CDR1 is LNHDA, CDR2 SQIVND (reference sequence). This CDR3 is built from 15 residues. This CDR3 is CASSLQGARLNEQFF. CDR3 DNA: TGTGCCAGTAGCCTACAGGGGGCGCGTCTCAATGAGCAGTTCTTC.

The CDR3 region is CASSPLSTDTQYF. The DNA for the CDR3 is TGCGCCAGCAGCCCTCTTAGCACAGATACGCAGTATTTT. This chain links TRBV5-1 with TRBJ2-3; no reliable D call. Germline V gives CDR1 SGHRS, CDR2 YFSETQ. The CDR3 spans 13 residues. With 4 bases removed from V and 0 bases from J, the gap between germline ends came to 6 bases.